A selection of T cell receptor beta chains follows, all from one sample in a study of Graves' ophthalmopathy and Graves' hyperthyroidism. TCRdb re-called the multiplex PCR reads through MiXCR, storing one row per CDR3 protein. Of approximately 700,000 distinct CDR3 sequences in the sample, 40% were seen once. Sample: peripheral blood. These receptors were collected from an adult man with Graves' ophthalmopathy. Each CDR3 is given with its conserved first and last residue. Fields, in order: J gene, clone size, D gene, V gene, CDR3 DNA, CDR3 protein. The D gene is left open where the match is weak. Size values are once, few and many counts, or a class for expanded clones, and some rows have none.

>TRBJ2-7|few|-|TRBV11-2
TGTGCCAGCAGCCAACTAACAGGGATTTACGAGCAGTACTTC
CASSQLTGIYEQYF
>TRBJ2-7|-|-|TRBV7-9
TGTGCCAGCAGTTTATCCTACAGTACCCAGGACGAGCAGTACTTC
CASSLSYSTQDEQYF
>TRBJ1-1|-|-|TRBV20-1
TGCAGGGCAAAGACAGGAGTCCTGAACACTGAAGCTTTCTTT
CRAKTGVLNTEAFF
>TRBJ1-2|many|-|TRBV9
TGTGCCAGCAGCGCAGGGAGTCAAGACTATGGCTACACCTTC
CASSAGSQDYGYTF
>TRBJ1-2|few|-|TRBV20-1
TGCAGTGCTAGAGATCCCTACAGAGACGCTAACTATGGCTACACCTTC
CSARDPYRDANYGYTF
>TRBJ1-5|few|TRBD1|TRBV25-1
TGTGCCAGCAGACGGGGACAGCGTAATCAGCCCCAGCATTTT
CASRRGQRNQPQHF
>TRBJ1-2|many|-|TRBV15
TGTGCCACCAGCAGAGGACGTGGGGCAGGGGACCCTAACTATGGCTACACCTTC
CATSRGRGAGDPNYGYTF
>TRBJ2-7|many|TRBD1|TRBV7-2
TGTGCCAGCAGCTTAGCACGGGACAGCTACGAGCAGTACTTC
CASSLARDSYEQYF
>TRBJ1-2|-|-|TRBV19
TGTGCCAGTAGTACCCGCTCGGGAGTGCCTCTGGATGGCTACACCTTC
CASSTRSGVPLDGYTF
>TRBJ1-1|many|-|TRBV10-3
TGTGCCATCAGTGAGAGGTCAGGAGAAACTGAAGCTTTCTTT
CAISERSGETEAFF
>TRBJ2-5|-|-|TRBV11-2
TGTGCCAGCAGCGAGGGACCCTCCCCGGGGACCCAGTACTTC
CASSEGPSPGTQYF
>TRBJ2-2|-|-|TRBV2
TGTGCCAGCAGGGTAGCAGTTACCGGGGAGCTGTTTTTT
CASRVAVTGELFF
>TRBJ1-1|few|TRBD1|TRBV19
TGTGCCAGTAGTCCTAGGACAGGGGCGGTTGGCACTGAAGCTTTCTTT
CASSPRTGAVGTEAFF
>TRBJ2-3|-|TRBD2|TRBV29-1
TGCAGCGTTGATGGGACTAGCGGCACAGATACGCAGTATTTT
CSVDGTSGTDTQYF
>TRBJ2-2|few|-|TRBV4-1
TGCGCCAGCAGCCAATTCCCAAGCGCGAACACCGGGGAGCTGTTTTTT
CASSQFPSANTGELFF
>TRBJ2-7|many|-|TRBV5-1
TGCGCCAGCAGCTTCGAACAGAGCTCCTACGAGCAGTACTTC
CASSFEQSSYEQYF
>TRBJ2-1|-|TRBD1|TRBV29-1
TGCAGCGTTGCTAAAACCGGGACAGGGATTAACAATGAGCAGTTCTTC
CSVAKTGTGINNEQFF
>TRBJ1-1|-|-|TRBV10-1
TGCGCCAGCAGTGAGTGGACAGATTCTGAAGCATTCTTT
CASSEWTDSEAFF
>TRBJ2-6|-|-|TRBV25-1
TGTGCCAGCAGTTTGGGCAGCCCCGTCCTGACTTTC
CASSLGSPVLTF
>TRBJ1-1|-|-|TRBV3-1
TGTGCCAGCAGTCAGGGGTGGGGACCCGCTTTCTTT
CASSQGWGPAFF
>TRBJ2-7|-|-|TRBV12-3/TRBV12-4
TGTGCCAGCAGTTTTAAGGGAGTAACCTACGAGCAGTACTTC
CASSFKGVTYEQYF
>TRBJ1-3|few|-|TRBV12-3/TRBV12-4
TGTGCCAGCAGTCGAGGGGGGGGATTCCCTGGAAACACCATATATTTT
CASSRGGGFPGNTIYF
>TRBJ2-7|-|TRBD2|TRBV20-1
TGCAGTGCTCCTGGACTAGCGTTGTACGAGCAGTACTTC
CSAPGLALYEQYF
>TRBJ1-3|many|TRBD1|TRBV10-3
TGTGCCAGCGGGACTTGGACAGGGGCTGGAAACACCATATATTTT
CASGTWTGAGNTIYF
>TRBJ1-6|-|TRBD1|TRBV24-1
TGTGCCACCAGTGACCCAGGGACAGGGCACTCACCCCTCCACTTT
CATSDPGTGHSPLHF
>TRBJ1-1|-|-|TRBV12-3/TRBV12-4
TGTGCCAGCAGCCAGACAGGAGCGAACGGTGAAGCTTTCTTT
CASSQTGANGEAFF
>TRBJ1-6|many|-|TRBV15
TGTGCCACCAGCACCCACTCTGCAGACCTCTCACCCCTCCACTTT
CATSTHSADLSPLHF
>TRBJ1-4|-|-|TRBV7-9
TGTGCCAGCAGCTCCAAATCTGACCCGACTGAGAGACTGTTTTTT
CASSSKSDPTERLFF
>TRBJ1-6|-|-|TRBV20-1
TGCAGTGCTAGAGTTGGGGTAGGGGGCTATAATTCACCCCTCCACTTT
CSARVGVGGYNSPLHF
>TRBJ1-5|-|-|TRBV10-3
TGTGCCATCAGTGATAGGACTAGCGGGAGGTTATCAGGCGGTCAGCCCCAGCATTTT
CAISDRTSGRLSGGQPQHF
>TRBJ1-1|-|TRBD1|TRBV5-1
TGCGCCAGCGGCTTGGGGGACAGGGGCTTGACTGAAGCTTTCTTT
CASGLGDRGLTEAFF
>TRBJ2-5|few|-|TRBV5-4
TGTGCCAGCAGCTTGGATCTCGGGGAGACCCAGTACTTC
CASSLDLGETQYF
>TRBJ2-7|few|TRBD2|TRBV19
TGTGCCAGTAGTGTCTCCGGGACTAGCGGCAACGAGCAGTACTTC
CASSVSGTSGNEQYF
>TRBJ1-4|-|TRBD1|TRBV20-1
TGCAGTGCTAGACCGGGACAGGGAGGCGAAAAACTGTTTTTT
CSARPGQGGEKLFF
>TRBJ1-4|-|-|TRBV12-3/TRBV12-4
TGTGCCAGCAGTTTTGTGTTTAATGAAAAACTGTTTTTT
CASSFVFNEKLFF
>TRBJ2-7|many|-|TRBV11-2
TGTGCCAGCAGCTTAGGTACCAGCTCCTACGAGCAGTACTTC
CASSLGTSSYEQYF
>TRBJ1-1|many|-|TRBV10-3
TGTGCCATCAGTGAGGGTAGTCGGACTGAAGCTTTCTTT
CAISEGSRTEAFF
>TRBJ1-1|-|-|TRBV11-2
TGTGCCAGCAGCCTCCAGACTGAAGCTTTCTTT
CASSLQTEAFF
>TRBJ2-7|-|-|TRBV25-1
TGTGCCAGCAGGGCAGGTGTAGCCCCCTACGAGCAGTACTTC
CASRAGVAPYEQYF
>TRBJ1-1|few|-|TRBV20-1
TGCAGCGCAGAAAAAGGGGGAATCGGCACTGAAGCTTTCTTT
CSAEKGGIGTEAFF
>TRBJ2-2|few|-|TRBV29-1
TGCAGCGTTACTACAGGGACTACGAACACCGGGGAGCTGTTTTTT
CSVTTGTTNTGELFF